This TCR beta chain stems from a study of blood T cell repertoires in COVID-19. Study as a whole: Spain, Italy and the United States supplied samples that represented acute and convalescent COVID-19. PBMCs, B-cell-depleted T cells, or T cells were the source of the cDNA or gDNA that made up the material.

Authors' processing steps: The authors estimated nucleated cell counts from reference gene primer amplification. Here immunoSEQ multiplex PCR was the method, and the copy in TCRdb shows in-frame clones only, minus some. V and J calls and clone size come straight from that table; D and trimming were deduced from the DNA. The repertoire holds approximately 150,000 clones, with around 90% as singletons. The CDR3 spans 13 residues. Trimming removed 2 bases from V and 3 bases from J, with 7 bases in between. The source material was peripheral blood. This TCR was sampled from a woman aged 60 to 75 with active or convalescent COVID-19. This chain joins TRBV23-1 and TRBJ1-2; D remains ambiguous. TRBV23-1 falls under the ORF class, with uncertain function. CDR3 amino acids: CASSQHGYYGYTF. The CDR3 region has the DNA TGCGCCAGCAGTCAACACGGGTACTATGGCTACACCTTC.